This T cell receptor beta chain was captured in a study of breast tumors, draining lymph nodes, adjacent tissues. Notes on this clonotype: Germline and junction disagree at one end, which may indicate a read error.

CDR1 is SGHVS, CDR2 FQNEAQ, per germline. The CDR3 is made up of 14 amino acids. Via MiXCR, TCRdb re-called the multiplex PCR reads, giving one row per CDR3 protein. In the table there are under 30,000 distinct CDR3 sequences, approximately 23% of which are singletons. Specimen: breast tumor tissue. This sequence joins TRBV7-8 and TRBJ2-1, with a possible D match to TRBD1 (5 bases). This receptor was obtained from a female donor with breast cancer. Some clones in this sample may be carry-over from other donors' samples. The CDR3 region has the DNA TGTGCCTGCAGCTTGACTGGGGCTTGGAATGAGCAGTTCTTC. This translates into CACSLTGAWNEQFF. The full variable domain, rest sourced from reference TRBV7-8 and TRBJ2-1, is GAGVSQSPRYKVAKRGQDVALRCDPISGHVSLFWYQQALGQGPEFLTYFQNEAQLDKSGLPSDRFFAERPEGSVSTLKIQRTQQEDSAVYLCACSLTGAWNEQFFGPGTRLTVL.